Presented here are 19 T cell receptor beta chains from one specimen sequenced in a study of CD8 T cells in ankylosing spondylitis. TCRdb used MiXCR to reprocess the 5' RACE reads, holding one entry per CDR3 protein. The repertoire holds some 200,000 distinct CDR3 sequences, with approximately 24% as singletons. The sample comprised blood, either unsorted or a sorted T cell fraction (not recorded which). The source of these receptors is a male donor with ankylosing spondylitis or in good health (not recorded which).

This clonotype was detected only a few times. V gene TRBV29-1 combines with J gene TRBJ2-1; 11 bases align to TRBD2. After removal of 5 bases from V and 9 bases from J, the junction contained 9 bases not matched to a gene. This CDR3 contains 14 residues. Germline V gene sequence: CDR1 SQVTM, CDR2 ANQGSEA. The CDR3 nucleotides are TGCAGCGTTTTTGCCATAGCGGGAGGGCGTGAGCAGTTCTTC. Translation: CSVFAIAGGREQFF.

This clonotype was seen many times. The V gene is TRBV28, the J gene TRBJ2-1; 9 bases line up with TRBD1. Germline trimming cut 5 bases from V and 0 bases from J; bases unmatched to any gene: 5. The CDR3 contains 16 residues. CDR1 is MDHEN and CDR2 is SYDVKM in the germline V gene. CDR3 region: CASSTPTGGSYNEQFF. The CDR3, as DNA: TGTGCCAGCAGTACTCCGACAGGGGGCTCCTACAATGAGCAGTTCTTC.

The chain employs TRBV5-1 and TRBJ1-1; tentative D call: TRBD1 (5 bases). This CDR3 contains 17 residues. Germline-derived CDR1 and CDR2 are SGHRS and YFSETQ. V lost 0 bases and J lost 3, with 18 bases in between. DNA of the CDR3: TGCGCCAGCAGCTTGGTGGTGGGAGAGGGACGGGACACTGAAGCTTTCTTT. The encoded protein is CASSLVVGEGRDTEAFF.

This clonotype was counted many times. The chain combines TRBV20-1 with TRBJ2-1, with 9 positions matching TRBD1. V lost 5 bases to trimming and J lost 1 base; unmatched junction nucleotides: 6. This CDR3 is built from 15 residues. The germline V gene has CDR1 DFQATT and CDR2 SNEGSKA (reference sequence). In DNA, the CDR3 is TGCAGTGCTGAGGGACAGGGTCGATCCTACAATGAGCAGTTCTTC. It codes for CSAEGQGRSYNEQFF.

The V and J genes are TRBV6-5 and TRBJ1-2; unclear D gene. The V end was cut by 4 bases, the J end by 2 bases, with 8 bases between. Germline-derived CDR1 and CDR2 are MNHEY and SVGAGI. The CDR3 contains 13 residues. The DNA of the CDR3 is TGTGCCAGCAGTTCGCCTAGGAACTATGGCTACACCTTC. It specifies CASSSPRNYGYTF.

This CDR3 is CSAVSSGRGYEQYF. For the CDR3, the DNA is TGCAGTGCAGTCTCTAGCGGGAGAGGCTACGAGCAGTACTTC. The chain links TRBV20-1 to TRBJ2-7, with 10 positions matching TRBD2. The ends lost 6 bases at V and 3 bases at J; junction bases unmatched: 8. The length of the CDR3 is 14 residues. Germline CDR1 and CDR2: DFQATT and SNEGSKA (reference sequence).

This clonotype was picked up many times. The V call is TRBV27, the J call TRBJ1-1; 7 positions agree with TRBD1. CDR3 length equals 14 residues. Trimming at V came to 7 bases and at J to 6 bases, leaving 11 bases not matched to a gene. The germline CDR1 and CDR2 sequences are MNHEY and SMNVEV (reference sequence). In DNA form, the CDR3 reads TGTGCCAGCAAACCCAACAGGGGTGTGGCTGAAGCTTTCTTT. Protein sequence: CASKPNRGVAEAFF.

The chain employs TRBV28 and TRBJ2-1; D gene unclear. This CDR3 region has 12 residues. CDR1 MDHEN and CDR2 SYDVKM come from the germline V gene. Trimming removed 10 bases at V and 12 bases at J, with 19 bases between. CDR3: CAISLYASGQFF. CDR3 DNA sequence: TGTGCCATCTCACTTTACGCCTCTGGGCAGTTCTTC.

This clonotype was observed many times. The V gene is TRBV6-1, the J gene TRBJ1-2; 8 bases line up with TRBD1. The length of the CDR3 is 13 residues. Germline V CDR1 and CDR2: MNHNS, SASEGT. The junction had 3 bases not matched to a gene; V was cut back by 6 bases and J by 3 bases. The CDR3 loop is CASRQTGDYGYTF. CDR3 DNA sequence: TGTGCCAGCAGGCAGACAGGGGACTATGGCTACACCTTC.

V is TRBV20-1 and J is TRBJ2-1, with D possibly being TRBD1 or TRBD2 (5 bases each). The CDR3 contains 14 residues. V lost 4 bases to trimming and J lost 0 bases, with 10 bases between them. CDR1 is DFQATT and CDR2 is SNEGSKA in the germline V gene (reference sequence). The CDR3 reads CSATGTVSYNEQFF. DNA of the CDR3: TGCAGTGCTACCGGGACGGTCTCCTACAATGAGCAGTTCTTC.

The genes are TRBV20-1 and TRBJ2-7, with 10 nucleotides matching TRBD2. The CDR3 runs to 14 residues. Losses at the gene ends were 4 bases for V and 5 bases for J; bases not matched to a gene: 8. Looked up from germline, CDR1 is DFQATT and CDR2 is SNEGSKA (reference sequence). Written as DNA, the CDR3 is TGCAGTGCTAAACTAGCGGGAAAGGCAAACGAGCAGTACTTC. This sequence encodes CSAKLAGKANEQYF.

This clonotype has just a few counts. CDR3 nucleotide sequence: TGTGCCAGCAGCTTAGGGACAGGGACTGAAGCTTTCTTT. Translating gives CASSLGTGTEAFF. The rearrangement joins TRBV7-6 to TRBJ1-1, with 8 bases lining up with TRBD1. This CDR3 has 13 residues. CDR1 and CDR2 (germline): SGHVS, FNYEAQ. J was trimmed by 5 bases and V by 1 base; bases with no gene match: 0.

This clonotype was seen many times. V is TRBV4-1 and J is TRBJ1-2, with D uncertain. The germline V and J ends were trimmed by 0 bases and 4 bases, with 12 bases remaining between them. The CDR3 length is 15 residues. Germline V CDR1 and CDR2: MGHRA, YSYEKL. CDR3 loop: CASSQDISVFYGYTF. CDR3 DNA: TGCGCCAGCAGCCAAGATATAAGTGTGTTCTATGGCTACACCTTC.

This clonotype has more than one count but fewer than ten. The chain has TRBV20-1 and TRBJ1-4, with no clear D. This CDR3 has 13 residues. The V gene lost 5 bases and the J gene lost 5 bases, with 12 bases spanning the gap. Looked up from germline, CDR1 is DFQATT and CDR2 is SNEGSKA (reference sequence). CDR3 bases: TGCAGTGCTGAGGAACCCGGGAATGAAAAACTGTTTTTT. Its protein product is CSAEEPGNEKLFF.

This clonotype was counted at least ten times. The chain employs TRBV7-2 and TRBJ2-2, with D perhaps TRBD1 or TRBD2 (5 bases each). The CDR3 consists of 14 residues. V lost 0 bases to trimming and J lost 4 bases, with 6 bases between them. Germline CDR1 SGHTA, CDR2 FQGNSA. The CDR3 nucleotides read TGTGCCAGCAGCTTAGCTGGGGGCACCGGGGAGCTGTTTTTT. This translates into CASSLAGGTGELFF.

The sample holds many counts of this clonotype. The rearrangement uses TRBV7-8 and TRBJ2-1; D not certain. Germline assignment: CDR1 SGHVS and CDR2 FQNEAQ. Trimming removed 6 bases at V and 0 bases at J, with 12 bases between. The CDR3 totals 15 residues. The CDR3 is CASSPLASSYNEQFF. The CDR3 bases are TGTGCCAGCAGTCCCCTGGCTAGCTCCTACAATGAGCAGTTCTTC.

This clonotype was detected many times. The rearrangement uses TRBV11-1 and TRBJ2-2; 8 positions agree with TRBD2. Looked up from germline, CDR1 is SGHAT and CDR2 is FQDESV (reference sequence). The ends lost 4 bases at V and 4 bases at J; junction bases unmatched: 14. CDR3 length: 18 residues. This CDR3 reads CASSSRLTGGTRTGELFF. In nucleotides, the CDR3 is TGTGCCAGCAGCTCACGCCTAACGGGAGGGACTCGCACCGGGGAGCTGTTTTTT.

This clonotype occurred many times. V and J are TRBV9 and TRBJ2-7; 10 positions match TRBD2. After removal of 3 bases from V and 6 bases from J, the junction contained 6 bases not matched to a gene. This CDR3 has 14 residues. Germline CDR1 reads SGDLS; CDR2 reads YYNGEE. The CDR3 DNA reads as TGTGCCAGCAGCGAGGGGACTAGCGTTGGCGAGCAGTACTTC. Translating it yields CASSEGTSVGEQYF.

This clonotype was counted many times. The chain combines TRBV20-1 with TRBJ2-1; the D gene is possibly TRBD2 (7 bases). Germline assignment: CDR1 DFQATT and CDR2 SNEGSKA (reference sequence). This CDR3 spans 15 amino acids. The DNA of the CDR3 is TGCAGCGCTCCCCGGCGGGCTAGCGGAGGGGGTGAGCAGTTCTTC. Translated: CSAPRRASGGGEQFF.